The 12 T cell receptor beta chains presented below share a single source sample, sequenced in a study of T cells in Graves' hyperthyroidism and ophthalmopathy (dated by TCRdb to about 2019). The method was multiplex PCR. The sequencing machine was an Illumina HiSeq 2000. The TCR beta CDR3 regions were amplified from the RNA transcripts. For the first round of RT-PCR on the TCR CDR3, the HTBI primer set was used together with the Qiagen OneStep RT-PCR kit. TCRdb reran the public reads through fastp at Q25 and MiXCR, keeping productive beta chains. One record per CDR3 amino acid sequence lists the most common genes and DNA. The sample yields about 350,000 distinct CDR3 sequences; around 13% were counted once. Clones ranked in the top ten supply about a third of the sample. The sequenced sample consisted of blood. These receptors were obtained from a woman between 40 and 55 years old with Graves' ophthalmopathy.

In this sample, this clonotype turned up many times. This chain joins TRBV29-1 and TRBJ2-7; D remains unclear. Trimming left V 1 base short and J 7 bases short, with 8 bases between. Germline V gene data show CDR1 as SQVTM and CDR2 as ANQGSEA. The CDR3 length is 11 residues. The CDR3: CSVEASGEQYF. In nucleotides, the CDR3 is TGCAGCGTTGAAGCCTCAGGAGAGCAGTACTTC.

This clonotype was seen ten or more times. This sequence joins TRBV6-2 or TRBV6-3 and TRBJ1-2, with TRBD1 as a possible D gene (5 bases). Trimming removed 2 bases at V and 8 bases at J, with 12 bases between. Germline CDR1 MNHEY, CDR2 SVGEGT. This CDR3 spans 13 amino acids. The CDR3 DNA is TGTGCCAGCAGTTACGAGGGGAAAGGCGGCTACACCTTC. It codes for CASSYEGKGGYTF.

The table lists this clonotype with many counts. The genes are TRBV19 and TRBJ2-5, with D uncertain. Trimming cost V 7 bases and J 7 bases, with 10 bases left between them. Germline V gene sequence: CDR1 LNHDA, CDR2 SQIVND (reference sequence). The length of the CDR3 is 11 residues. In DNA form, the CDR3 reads TGTGCCAGTAAAACGAAGGGGACCCAGTACTTC. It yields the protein CASKTKGTQYF.

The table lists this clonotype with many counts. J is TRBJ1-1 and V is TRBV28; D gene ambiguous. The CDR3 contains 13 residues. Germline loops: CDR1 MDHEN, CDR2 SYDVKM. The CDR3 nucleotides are TGTGGGTCGGGCAACGAGGGGAACACTGAAGCTTTCTTT. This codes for CGSGNEGNTEAFF.

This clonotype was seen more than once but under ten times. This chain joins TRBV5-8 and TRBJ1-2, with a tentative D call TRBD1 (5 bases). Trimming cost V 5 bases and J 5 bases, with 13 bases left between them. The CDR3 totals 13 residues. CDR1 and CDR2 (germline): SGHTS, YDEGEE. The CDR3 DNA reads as TGTGCCAGCAGAAGACAGAGTAAATATGGCTACACCTTC. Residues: CASRRQSKYGYTF.

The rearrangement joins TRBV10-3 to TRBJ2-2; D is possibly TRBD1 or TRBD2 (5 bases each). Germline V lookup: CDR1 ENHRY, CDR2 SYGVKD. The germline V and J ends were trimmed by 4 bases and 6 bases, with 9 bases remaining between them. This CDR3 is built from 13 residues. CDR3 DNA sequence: TGTGCCATCAGTGCCGGGACCCCCGGGGAGCTGTTTTTT. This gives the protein CAISAGTPGELFF.

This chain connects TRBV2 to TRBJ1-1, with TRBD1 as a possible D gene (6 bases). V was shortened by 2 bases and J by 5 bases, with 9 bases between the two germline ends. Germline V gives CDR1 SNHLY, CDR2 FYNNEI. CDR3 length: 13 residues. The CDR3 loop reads CASSETRGTEAFF. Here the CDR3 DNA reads TGTGCCAGCAGTGAAACCAGGGGTACTGAAGCTTTCTTT.

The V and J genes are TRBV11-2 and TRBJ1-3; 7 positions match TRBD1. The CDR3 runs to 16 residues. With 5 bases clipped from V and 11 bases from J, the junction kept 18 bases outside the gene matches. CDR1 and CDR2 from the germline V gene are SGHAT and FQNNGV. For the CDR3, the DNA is TGTGCCAGCAGCGAGCCTATTGGGACAGTGGTTAGCTCCATATATTTT. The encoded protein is CASSEPIGTVVSSIYF.

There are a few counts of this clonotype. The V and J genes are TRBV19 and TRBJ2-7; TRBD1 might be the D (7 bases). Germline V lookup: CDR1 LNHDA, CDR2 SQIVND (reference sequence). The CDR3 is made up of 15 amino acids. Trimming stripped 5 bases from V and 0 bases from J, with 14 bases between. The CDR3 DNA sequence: TGTGCCAGTAGTGCCCAGGGGGGAGGCTCCTACGAGCAGTACTTC. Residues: CASSAQGGGSYEQYF.

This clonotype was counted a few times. The CDR3 DNA reads TGTGCCAGTAGTAATGGGGCAGCCTATAGCAATCAGCCCCAGCATTTT. Residues: CASSNGAAYSNQPQHF. The chain links TRBV19 to TRBJ1-5, with D perhaps TRBD1 (5 bases). V was shortened by 4 bases and J by 0 bases, with 13 bases between the two germline ends. Germline V lookup: CDR1 LNHDA, CDR2 SQIVND (reference sequence). The CDR3 is 16 residues long.

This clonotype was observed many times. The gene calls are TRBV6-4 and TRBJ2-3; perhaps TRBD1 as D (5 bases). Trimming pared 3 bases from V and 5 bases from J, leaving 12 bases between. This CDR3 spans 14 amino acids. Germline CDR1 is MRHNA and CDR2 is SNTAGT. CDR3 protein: CASSERGLGDTQYF. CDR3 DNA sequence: TGTGCCAGCAGTGAAAGGGGCCTCGGAGATACGCAGTATTTT.

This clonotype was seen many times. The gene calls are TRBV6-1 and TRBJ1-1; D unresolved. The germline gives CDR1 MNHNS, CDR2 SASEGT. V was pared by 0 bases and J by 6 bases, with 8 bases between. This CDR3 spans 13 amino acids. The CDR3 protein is CASSEARRAEAFF. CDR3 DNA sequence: TGTGCCAGCAGTGAAGCTCGACGGGCTGAAGCTTTCTTT.